A single sample gave rise to the 9 T cell receptor beta chains below, sequenced in a study of OX40 agonist ivuxolimab in advanced cancers. Libraries were constructed by the immunoSEQ multiplex PCR assay. TCRdb's version of the immuneACCESS table is confined to in-frame rearrangements and falls short of the full clone set. An unresolved V gene accounts for under half of the shortfall where checked; the remainder is of unknown origin. The sample includes roughly 68,000 clones, with 80% to 90% observed a single time. Under 4.5% of the sample rests with the top ten. Sequenced material: CD4+ or CD8+ T cells sorted from blood, taken in a trial of the OX40 agonist ivuxolimab. The receptors derive from an adult with an advanced solid tumor such as melanoma, head and neck, liver or kidney cancer.

The chain combines TRBV2 with TRBJ2-3; 9 bases fit TRBD2. The CDR3 totals 15 residues. V was pared by 7 bases and J by 4 bases, with 9 bases of the junction left unmatched. Germline CDR1 is SNHLY and CDR2 is FYNNEI. CDR3 sequence reads: CASTFSGSSADTQYF. For the CDR3, the DNA is TGTGCCAGCACCTTTAGCGGGAGCAGCGCAGATACGCAGTATTTT. The full variable domain, completed using reference TRBV2 and TRBJ2-3, is EPEVTQTPSHQVTQMGQEVILRCVPISNHLYFYWYRQILGQKVEFLVSFYNNEISEKSEIFDDQFSVERPDGSNFTLKIRSTKLEDSAMYFCASTFSGSSADTQYFGPGTRLTVL.

The chain couples TRBV7-9 to TRBJ2-1; 8 bases agree with TRBD2. Trimming removed 1 base from V and 3 bases from J; junction bases left unmatched: 8. The germline V gene encodes CDR1 SEHNR and CDR2 FQNEAQ (reference sequence). This CDR3 has 17 residues. The CDR3 DNA reads TGTGCCAGCAGCTTAGGGGTTGGTAGCGGGATCTACAATGAGCAGTTCTTC. It translates to CASSLGVGSGIYNEQFF.

The chain links TRBV7-9 to TRBJ2-1; 10 nucleotides align to TRBD2. In germline, CDR1 is SEHNR, CDR2 FQNEAQ (reference sequence). CDR3 length equals 15 residues. The ends lost 10 bases at V and 6 bases at J; junction bases unmatched: 12. CDR3 sequence (DNA): TGTGCCACCTATCAGGCCAGGACTAGCGGCAATGAGCAGTTCTTC. Its translation is CATYQARTSGNEQFF.

The chain has TRBV11-2 and TRBJ2-3, with 9 positions matching TRBD2. The germline V gene has CDR1 SGHAT and CDR2 FQNNGV. The CDR3 runs to 16 residues. With 2 bases clipped from V and 2 bases from J, the junction kept 5 bases outside the gene matches. The CDR3 nucleotides are TGTGCCAGCAGCTTATCAGCGGGAGGTTTCACAGATACGCAGTATTTT. Residues: CASSLSAGGFTDTQYF.

The chain recombines TRBV28 with TRBJ2-1, with D hard to call. CDR1 and CDR2 from the germline V gene are MDHEN and SYDVKM. The germline V and J ends were trimmed by 6 bases and 0 bases, with 3 bases remaining between them. The CDR3 extends over 12 amino acids. CDR3 bases: TGTGCCAGCAGGGGCTCCTACAATGAGCAGTTCTTC. Amino acids: CASRGSYNEQFF.

V usage is TRBV7-9 and J usage is TRBJ1-1; 8 bases map to TRBD1. V lost 4 bases to trimming and J lost 2 bases; unmatched junction nucleotides: 6. CDR3 length equals 15 residues. The germline gives CDR1 SEHNR, CDR2 FQNEAQ (reference sequence). CDR3 DNA sequence: TGTGCCAGCAGCTCGAGAGGGACAGGCAACACTGAAGCTTTCTTT. It encodes CASSSRGTGNTEAFF.

Here the CDR3 reads CASSLVSQSNQPQHF. The CDR3, as DNA: TGTGCCAGCAGCTTGGTCAGTCAGAGCAATCAGCCCCAGCATTTT. The chain carries TRBV7-2 and TRBJ1-5; D not certain. This CDR3 has 15 amino acids. The germline V gene encodes CDR1 SGHTA and CDR2 FQGNSA. V dropped 3 bases and J dropped 1 base, with 10 bases sitting between them.

The V gene is TRBV7-8, the J gene TRBJ2-3; D possibly corresponds to TRBD1 (5 bases). The CDR3 runs to 14 residues. V was cut by 4 bases and J by 2 bases, with 10 bases left in between. Germline V gene data show CDR1 as SGHVS and CDR2 as FQNEAQ. The CDR3 is CASSSRGSTDTQYF. DNA of the CDR3: TGTGCCAGCAGCTCAAGGGGTTCCACAGATACGCAGTATTTT.

The gene calls are TRBV6-5 and TRBJ1-3; no firm D call. The germline V gene has CDR1 MNHEY and CDR2 SVGAGI. Trimming pared 5 bases from V and 8 bases from J, leaving 10 bases between. The CDR3 spans 12 residues. CDR3 nucleotide sequence: TGTGCCAGCAGTCCCACAACGGACACCATATATTTT. This gives the protein CASSPTTDTIYF.